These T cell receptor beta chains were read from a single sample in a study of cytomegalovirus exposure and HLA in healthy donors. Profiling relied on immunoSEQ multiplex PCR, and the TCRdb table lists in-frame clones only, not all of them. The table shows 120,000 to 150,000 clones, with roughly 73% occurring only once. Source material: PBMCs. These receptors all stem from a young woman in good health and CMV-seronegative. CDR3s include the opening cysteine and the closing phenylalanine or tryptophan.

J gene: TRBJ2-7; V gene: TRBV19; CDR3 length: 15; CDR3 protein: CASSTSGTNTYEQYF
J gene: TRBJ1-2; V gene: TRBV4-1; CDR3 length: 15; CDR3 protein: CASSQEEHGYYGYTF
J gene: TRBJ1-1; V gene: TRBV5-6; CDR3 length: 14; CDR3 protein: CASSLVRGITEAFF
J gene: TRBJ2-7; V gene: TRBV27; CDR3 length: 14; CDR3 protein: CASSPGTREYEQYF
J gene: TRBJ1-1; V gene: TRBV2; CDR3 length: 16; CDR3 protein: CASSEMWGGAGTEAFF
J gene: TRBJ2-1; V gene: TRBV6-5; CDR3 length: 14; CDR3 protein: CASSYSAGGNEQFF
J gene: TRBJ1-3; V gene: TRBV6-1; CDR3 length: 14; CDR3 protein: CASNGNRERNTIYF
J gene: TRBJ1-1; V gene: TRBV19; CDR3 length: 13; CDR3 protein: CASSIGVNTEAFF
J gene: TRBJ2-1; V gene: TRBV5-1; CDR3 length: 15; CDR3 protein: CASSRLPGTGEEQFF
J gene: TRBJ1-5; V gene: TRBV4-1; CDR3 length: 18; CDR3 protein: CASSHGTGDTNSNQPQHF
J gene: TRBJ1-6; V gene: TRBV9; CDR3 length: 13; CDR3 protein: CASSSRDRGPLHF
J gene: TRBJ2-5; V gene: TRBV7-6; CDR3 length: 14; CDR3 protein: CASSRAYPEETQYF
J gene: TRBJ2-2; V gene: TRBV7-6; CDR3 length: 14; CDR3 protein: CASRGQVNTGELFF
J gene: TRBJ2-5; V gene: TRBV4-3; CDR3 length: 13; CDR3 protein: CASSQAQFETQYF
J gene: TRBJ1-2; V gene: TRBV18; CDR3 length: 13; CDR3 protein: CASSLFVDYGYTF
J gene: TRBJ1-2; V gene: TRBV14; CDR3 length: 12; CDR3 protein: CASSLQVGEATF
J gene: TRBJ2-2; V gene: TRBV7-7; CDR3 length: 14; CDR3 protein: CASSPSGSTGELFF
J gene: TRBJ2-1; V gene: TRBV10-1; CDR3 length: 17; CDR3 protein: CASSEGLAGGHGNEQFF
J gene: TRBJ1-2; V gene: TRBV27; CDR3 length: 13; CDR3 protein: CASGPGGNYGYTF
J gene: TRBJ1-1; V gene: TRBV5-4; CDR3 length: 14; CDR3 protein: CASSPTGGRTEAFF
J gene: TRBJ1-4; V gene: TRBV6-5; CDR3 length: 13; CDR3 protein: CASSYREWEKLFF
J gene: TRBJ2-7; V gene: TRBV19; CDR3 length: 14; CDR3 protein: CASSPTRDSYEQYF
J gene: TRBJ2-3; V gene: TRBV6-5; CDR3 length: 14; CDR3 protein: CASSGSPSTDTQYF
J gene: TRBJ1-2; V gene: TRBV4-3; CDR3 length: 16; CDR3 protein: CASSQVTAVRIDGYTF
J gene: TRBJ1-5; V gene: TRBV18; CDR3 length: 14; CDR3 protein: CASSLQNSNQPQHF
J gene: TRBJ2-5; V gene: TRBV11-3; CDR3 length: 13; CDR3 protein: CASSLGSGETQYF
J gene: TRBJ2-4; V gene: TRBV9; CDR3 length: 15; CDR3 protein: CASSVATGVGDIQYF
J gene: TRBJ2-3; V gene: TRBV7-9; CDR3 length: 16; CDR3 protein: CASSSSGATSTDTQYF
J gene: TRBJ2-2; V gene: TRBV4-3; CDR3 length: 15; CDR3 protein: CASRGTRGSNGELFF
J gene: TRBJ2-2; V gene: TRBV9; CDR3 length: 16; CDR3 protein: CASSVGPKTNTGELFF
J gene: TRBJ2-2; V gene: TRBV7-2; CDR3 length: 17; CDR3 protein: CASSSYPLYSNTGELFF
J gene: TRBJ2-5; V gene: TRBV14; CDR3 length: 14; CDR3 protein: CASSQDPGSETQYF
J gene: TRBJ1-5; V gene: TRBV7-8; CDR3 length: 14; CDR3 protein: CASSSSGPDQPQHF
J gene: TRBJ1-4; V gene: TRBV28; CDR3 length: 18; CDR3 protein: CASRPTSWWGEVGEKLFF
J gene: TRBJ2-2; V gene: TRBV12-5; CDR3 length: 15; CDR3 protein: CASGLDSESTGELFF
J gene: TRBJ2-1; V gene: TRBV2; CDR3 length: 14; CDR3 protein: CASSRGQGAHEQFF
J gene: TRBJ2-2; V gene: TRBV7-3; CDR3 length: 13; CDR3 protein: CASSLEPNGELFF
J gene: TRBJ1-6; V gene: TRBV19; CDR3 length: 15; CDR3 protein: CATQGITGDNSPLHF
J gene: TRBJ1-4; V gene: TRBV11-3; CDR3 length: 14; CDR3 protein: CASSLGRGNEKLFF
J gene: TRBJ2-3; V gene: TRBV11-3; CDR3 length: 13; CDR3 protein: CASSLMGAGTQYF
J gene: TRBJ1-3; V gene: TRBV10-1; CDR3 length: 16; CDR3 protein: CASRCGTDSSGNTIYF
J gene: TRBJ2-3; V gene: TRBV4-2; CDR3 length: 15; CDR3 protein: CASSQGGGAGDTQYF
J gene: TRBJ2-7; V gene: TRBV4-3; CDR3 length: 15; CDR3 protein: CASSQDRISIYEQYF
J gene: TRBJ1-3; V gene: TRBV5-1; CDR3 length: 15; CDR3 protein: CASSLVQASGNTIYF
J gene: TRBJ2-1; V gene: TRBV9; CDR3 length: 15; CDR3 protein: CASSVRTDSYNEQFF
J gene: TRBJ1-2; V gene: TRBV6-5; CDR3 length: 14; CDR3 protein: CASSKKDTNYGYTF
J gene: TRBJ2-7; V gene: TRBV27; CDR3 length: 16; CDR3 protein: CASSPGQGTTSYEQYF
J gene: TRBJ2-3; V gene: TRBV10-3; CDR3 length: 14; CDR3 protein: CAAYSGGASDTQYF